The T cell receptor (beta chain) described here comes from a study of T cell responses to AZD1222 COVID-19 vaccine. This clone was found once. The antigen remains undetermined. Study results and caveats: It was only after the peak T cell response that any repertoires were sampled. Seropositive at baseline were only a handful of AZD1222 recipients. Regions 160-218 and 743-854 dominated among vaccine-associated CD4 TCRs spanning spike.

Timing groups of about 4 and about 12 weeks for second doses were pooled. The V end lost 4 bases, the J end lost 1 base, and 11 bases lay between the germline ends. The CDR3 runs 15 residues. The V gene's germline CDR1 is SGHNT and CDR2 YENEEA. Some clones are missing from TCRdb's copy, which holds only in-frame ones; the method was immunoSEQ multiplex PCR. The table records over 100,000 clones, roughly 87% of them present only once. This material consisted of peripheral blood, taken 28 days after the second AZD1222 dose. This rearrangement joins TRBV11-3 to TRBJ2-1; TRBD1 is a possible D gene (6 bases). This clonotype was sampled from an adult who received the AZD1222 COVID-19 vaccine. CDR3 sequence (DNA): TGTGCCAGCAGCTCCCGCAGGGGATCCTACAATGAGCAGTTCTTC. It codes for CASSSRRGSYNEQFF.